The T cell receptor (beta chain) described here comes from a study of cytomegalovirus exposure and HLA in healthy donors. General study findings and limits: Reports described diagnosis of cytomegalovirus status by the classifier as highly specific and sensitive.

The J segment lost 6 bases and the V segment lost 0 bases, leaving 7 bases of the junction unmatched. This CDR3 is 15 amino acids long. Germline-derived CDR1 and CDR2 are LNHDA and SQIVND (reference sequence). Details on this clone: Its antigen remains unidentified.

PCR primers comprised 60 Vbeta and 13 Jbeta primers. The assay was immunoSEQ multiplex PCR, and TCRdb's table has in-frame clones only and misses some. The sample spans 95,000 to 150,000 clones; the ten largest clones claim roughly 4%. The sample taken for sequencing was PBMCs. This chain connects TRBV19 to TRBJ1-2; 7 bases line up with TRBD1. The source is a man aged 18 to 29 in good health and CMV-seronegative. DNA of the CDR3: TGTGCCAGTAGTATAGACCTCCCAGGGACAGATGGCTACACCTTC. Protein sequence: CASSIDLPGTDGYTF.